These T cell receptor beta chains were read from a single sample in a study of blood T cell repertoires in COVID-19. Data came from immunoSEQ multiplex PCR; TCRdb stores just in-frame clones and leaves some out. The data hold tens of thousands of clones, with about nine tenths observed a single time. The specimen was peripheral blood. These receptors originate from a man in his fifties with active COVID-19. The CDR3 runs from the conserved cysteine through the conserved F or W. The D gene is left open where the match is weak. The size entry is marked missing in some rows and otherwise reads once, few, many or a size class.

d_gene: TRBD1; abundance: -; j_gene: TRBJ1-1; v_gene: TRBV4-3; CDR3aa: CASSQGTGLATEAFF; CDR3nt: TGCGCCAGCAGCCAGGGGACAGGCCTGGCCACTGAAGCTTTCTTT
d_gene: -; abundance: -; j_gene: TRBJ2-1; v_gene: TRBV7-2; CDR3aa: CASSLVVSTSYNEQFF; CDR3nt: TGTGCCAGCAGCTTAGTCGTGTCTACCTCCTACAATGAGCAGTTCTTC
d_gene: -; abundance: -; j_gene: TRBJ1-6; v_gene: TRBV11-2; CDR3aa: CASSLARVGNSPLHF; CDR3nt: TGTGCCAGCAGCTTAGCCAGGGTAGGCAATTCACCCCTCCACTTT
d_gene: TRBD1; abundance: -; j_gene: TRBJ1-1; v_gene: TRBV19; CDR3aa: CASSISQTGMNTEAFF; CDR3nt: TGTGCCAGTAGTATCAGTCAGACAGGGATGAACACTGAAGCTTTCTTT
d_gene: TRBD2; abundance: once; j_gene: TRBJ2-1; v_gene: TRBV28; CDR3aa: CASRRDYYNEQFF; CDR3nt: TGTGCCAGCAGACGGGACTACTACAATGAGCAGTTCTTC
d_gene: TRBD2; abundance: -; j_gene: TRBJ2-7; v_gene: TRBV3-1/TRBV3-2; CDR3aa: CASSQGREDAWEQYF; CDR3nt: TGTGCCAGCAGCCAAGGGCGGGAGGATGCGTGGGAGCAGTACTTC
d_gene: -; abundance: -; j_gene: TRBJ2-3; v_gene: TRBV28; CDR3aa: CASSRGDSTDTQYF; CDR3nt: TGTGCCAGCAGTAGAGGGGACTCCACAGATACGCAGTATTTT
d_gene: TRBD1; abundance: few; j_gene: TRBJ1-4; v_gene: TRBV10-1; CDR3aa: CASSDRGLNYPLFF; CDR3nt: TGCGCCAGCAGTGACAGGGGGCTGAACTACCCACTGTTTTTT
d_gene: TRBD1; abundance: once; j_gene: TRBJ2-7; v_gene: TRBV10-3; CDR3aa: CAIKYRGDYEQYF; CDR3nt: TGTGCCATCAAGTACAGGGGCGACTACGAGCAGTACTTC
d_gene: -; abundance: -; j_gene: TRBJ2-5; v_gene: TRBV5-6; CDR3aa: CASSPLRLQETQYF; CDR3nt: TGTGCCAGCAGTCCGCTGCGGTTACAAGAGACCCAGTACTTC